These 25 T cell receptor beta chains were all obtained from the same sample, sequenced in a study of blood T cell repertoires in COVID-19. Using immunoSEQ multiplex PCR, the repertoire was profiled, and TCRdb retains in-frame clones only, with some absent. The sample lists about 240,000 clones, 82% occurring once. The source material was peripheral blood. All receptors come from a woman aged 55-75 years with active or convalescent COVID-19.

The chain uses TRBV5-5 and TRBJ1-2; D uncertain. CDR1 and CDR2 from the germline V gene are SGHKS and YYEKEE (reference sequence). Trimming stripped 4 bases from V and 2 bases from J, with 15 bases between. This CDR3 has 15 residues. Written as DNA, the CDR3 is TGTGCCAGCAGCCTATCCCGAGGGTGGAACTATGGCTACACCTTC. As protein: CASSLSRGWNYGYTF.

The rearrangement joins TRBV4-1 to TRBJ1-1, with D perhaps matching TRBD1 (5 bases). In germline, CDR1 is MGHRA, CDR2 YSYEKL. CDR3 length: 16 residues. The V gene lost 1 base and the J gene lost 1 base, with 13 bases spanning the gap. The chain's CDR3 is CASSQVSDSWNTEAFF. The CDR3 region has the DNA TGCGCCAGCAGCCAAGTATCAGACAGCTGGAACACTGAAGCTTTCTTT.

The CDR3 loop is CASSPLRMNTEAFF. In nucleotides, the CDR3 is TGTGCCAGCAGCCCTCTCCGTATGAACACTGAAGCTTTCTTT. The chain employs TRBV11-2 and TRBJ1-1; D unresolved. The CDR3 loop spans 14 amino acids. Germline CDR1 SGHAT, CDR2 FQNNGV. Trimming took 5 bases from V and 0 from J, leaving 10 bases between them.

V is TRBV4-2 and J is TRBJ1-5; D may be TRBD1 (5 bases). Germline V CDR1 and CDR2: LGHNA, YNFKEQ. This CDR3 spans 17 amino acids. V dropped 0 bases and J dropped 7 bases, with 19 bases sitting between them. The CDR3 DNA reads as TGTGCCAGCAGCCAAGACGTTTTTAGTAGGGGAAGACAGCCCCAGCATTTT. Amino acids: CASSQDVFSRGRQPQHF.

The genes are TRBV7-2 and TRBJ2-7; 10 bases agree with TRBD2. Germline assignment: CDR1 SGHTA and CDR2 FQGNSA. After removal of 1 base from V and 4 bases from J, the junction contained 4 bases not matched to a gene. CDR3 length equals 15 residues. The CDR3 coding sequence is TGTGCCAGCAGCTTAGGGGGACTAGCGTCGTACGAGCAGTACTTC. Protein product: CASSLGGLASYEQYF.

The rearrangement links TRBV3-1 (or the pseudogene TRBV3-2) to TRBJ2-7; D is unclear. Germline-derived CDR1 and CDR2 are LGHDT and YNNKEL (reference sequence). Trimming removed 1 base from V and 3 bases from J, with 7 bases in between. The CDR3 length is 13 residues. The DNA for the CDR3 is TGTGCCAGCAGCCAAGCCCTAGGCTACGAGCAGTACTTC. Translation: CASSQALGYEQYF.

The gene calls are TRBV29-1 and TRBJ2-1; weak D call: TRBD2 (6 bases). With 2 bases removed from V and 8 bases from J, the gap between germline ends came to 13 bases. This CDR3 is 13 amino acids long. CDR1 is SQVTM, CDR2 ANQGSEA, per germline. This CDR3 is CSVERGRRDEQFF. CDR3 DNA: TGCAGCGTTGAACGAGGACGGAGGGATGAGCAGTTCTTC.

The rearrangement links TRBV30 to TRBJ2-7, with 8 bases lining up with TRBD2. The CDR3 totals 14 residues. V gave up 1 base and J gave up 3 bases; unmatched junction bases: 5. Germline V gene data show CDR1 as GTSNPN and CDR2 as SVGIG (reference sequence). The CDR3 loop reads CAWSGGLGGYEQYF. CDR3 bases: TGTGCCTGGAGTGGGGGACTAGGGGGCTACGAGCAGTACTTC.

This clone was counted between two and nine times. The rearrangement links TRBV7-9 to TRBJ2-7; D possibly corresponds to TRBD2 (5 bases). This CDR3 is built from 19 residues. Germline CDR1 and CDR2: SEHNR and FQNEAQ (reference sequence). V was trimmed by 1 base and J by 0 bases, leaving 22 bases between them. CDR3 in amino acids: CASSLESSMLGRSSYEQYF. As DNA, the CDR3 is TGTGCCAGCAGCTTAGAGTCCTCAATGCTGGGGAGAAGCTCCTACGAGCAGTACTTC. Based on the CDR3 plus reference TRBV7-9 and TRBJ2-7, the full variable domain is DTGVSQNPRHKITKRGQNVTFRCDPISEHNRLYWYRQTLGQGPEFLTYFQNEAQLEKSRLLSDRFSAERPKGSFSTLEIQRTEQGDSAMYLCASSLESSMLGRSSYEQYFGPGTRLTVT.

V is TRBV19 and J is TRBJ1-2; no reliable D call. The CDR3 has 13 amino acids. Trimming removed 6 bases at V and 2 bases at J, with 10 bases between. Per the germline V gene, CDR1 is LNHDA and CDR2 is SQIVND (reference sequence). CDR3 sequence reads: CASSMRGNYGYTF. The CDR3 DNA reads TGTGCCAGTAGCATGCGGGGAAACTATGGCTACACCTTC.

This chain connects TRBV6-5 to TRBJ2-5; 7 nucleotides match TRBD1. Trimming cost V 5 bases and J 1 base; bases outside gene matches: 7. The CDR3 contains 15 residues. Germline CDR1 reads MNHEY; CDR2 reads SVGAGI. The CDR3 protein is CASSRTGGGQETQYF. CDR3 DNA: TGTGCCAGCAGTCGGACAGGAGGTGGCCAAGAGACCCAGTACTTC.

This chain's CDR3 is CASSQDLGTNYGYTF. The CDR3 DNA reads as TGCGCCAGCAGCCAAGATCTTGGCACTAACTATGGCTACACCTTC. The chain combines TRBV4-3 with TRBJ1-2; D is ambiguous. CDR1 is LGHNA, CDR2 YSLEER, per germline. V was cut by 0 bases and J by 0 bases, with 8 bases left in between. This CDR3 spans 15 amino acids.

The rearrangement joins TRBV18 to TRBJ1-2, with D possibly being TRBD1 (5 bases). Germline V lookup: CDR1 KGHSH, CDR2 LQKENI. The CDR3 totals 17 residues. V lost 0 bases, J lost 8 bases, and 22 bases lay in between. The CDR3 loop is CASSPPRDSPTSGGYTF. The CDR3 DNA is TGTGCCAGCTCACCACCACGCGACAGCCCAACTTCAGGCGGCTACACCTTC.

This chain uses TRBV4-1 with TRBJ1-2, with D maybe TRBD1 (5 bases). CDR1 is MGHRA and CDR2 is YSYEKL in the germline V gene. The CDR3 contains 12 residues. V lost 2 bases to trimming and J lost 7 bases, with 8 bases between them. The CDR3 DNA reads TGCGCCAGCAGCCAACAGGGTCTTGGCTACACCTTC. This gives the protein CASSQQGLGYTF.

The chain joins TRBV7-3 to TRBJ2-2, with D hard to call. Looked up from germline, CDR1 is SGHTA and CDR2 is FQGTGA. V was cut by 4 bases and J by 2 bases, with 5 bases left in between. The CDR3 consists of 13 residues. Here the CDR3 reads CASSSPNTGELFF. The CDR3 bases are TGTGCCAGCAGCTCCCCAAACACCGGGGAGCTGTTTTTT.

This clone turned up a few times. The V and J genes are TRBV30 and TRBJ1-4; D not certain. Germline V lookup: CDR1 GTSNPN, CDR2 SVGIG (reference sequence). The CDR3 has 12 residues. V gave up 0 bases and J gave up 8 bases, with 7 bases separating them. The CDR3 sequence: CAWSVLREKLFF. CDR3 DNA sequence: TGTGCCTGGAGTGTACTAAGGGAAAAACTGTTTTTT.

The V call is TRBV3-1 (or the pseudogene TRBV3-2), the J call TRBJ1-6, with 8 bases fitting TRBD1. The germline V gene has CDR1 LGHDT and CDR2 YNNKEL (reference sequence). With 3 bases clipped from V and 10 bases from J, the junction kept 11 bases outside the gene matches. This CDR3 has 16 amino acids. This CDR3 reads CASSQVSDRVGSPLHF. The CDR3 nucleotides read TGTGCCAGCAGCCAGGTTTCGGACAGGGTCGGCTCACCCCTCCACTTT.

The rearrangement joins TRBV5-1 to TRBJ1-1; 9 positions agree with TRBD1. V trimming: 4 bases; J trimming: 5 bases; junction bases outside the gene matches: 6. CDR1 is SGHRS, CDR2 YFSETQ, per germline. The CDR3 spans 14 residues. As DNA, the CDR3 is TGCGCCAGCAGCCCACGGGACAGGGAAACTGAAGCTTTCTTT. It yields the protein CASSPRDRETEAFF.

CDR3 sequence reads: CASSSLGGNTGELFF. CDR3 DNA sequence: TGTGCCAGCAGCTCTCTAGGGGGGAACACCGGGGAGCTGTTTTTT. The genes are TRBV27 and TRBJ2-2, with a possible D match to TRBD1 (6 bases). V was pared by 6 bases and J by 1 base, with 12 bases between. Germline loops: CDR1 MNHEY, CDR2 SMNVEV (reference sequence). This CDR3 contains 15 residues.

The chain has TRBV27 and TRBJ1-5; possible D gene TRBD1, 5 bases. The CDR3 extends over 13 amino acids. Germline CDR1 and CDR2: MNHEY and SMNVEV (reference sequence). The V gene lost 4 bases and the J gene lost 3 bases, with 7 bases spanning the gap. CDR3 loop: CASSSGLNQPQHF. CDR3 in DNA: TGTGCCAGCAGTTCAGGGCTCAATCAGCCCCAGCATTTT.

The chain couples TRBV19 to TRBJ2-5, with 8 bases aligning to TRBD1. This CDR3 region has 13 residues. Trimming at V came to 6 bases and at J to 3 bases, leaving 3 bases not matched to a gene. The V gene's germline CDR1 is LNHDA and CDR2 SQIVND (reference sequence). CDR3 coding DNA: TGTGCCAGTAGATCGGGACAGGAAGAGACCCAGTACTTC. Translated: CASRSGQEETQYF.

The chain has TRBV6-5 and TRBJ2-5; TRBD1 might be the D (5 bases). This CDR3 comprises 14 residues. The V gene lost 6 bases and the J gene lost 2 bases, with 13 bases spanning the gap. In germline, CDR1 is MNHEY, CDR2 SVGAGI. The CDR3 spells CASSYKGWQETQYF. CDR3 nucleotides: TGTGCCAGCAGCTATAAGGGGTGGCAAGAGACCCAGTACTTC.

V and J are TRBV19 and TRBJ2-5; 8 bases are shared with TRBD1. V shed 9 bases and J 3 bases; nucleotides not matched to a gene: 12. Germline loops: CDR1 LNHDA, CDR2 SQIVND (reference sequence). CDR3 length: 15 residues. This CDR3 reads CASGGTGTGEETQYF. The CDR3 nucleotides read TGTGCCAGCGGAGGAACCGGGACAGGAGAAGAGACCCAGTACTTC.

J is TRBJ2-1 and V is TRBV6-5; TRBD1 is a possible D gene (5 bases). Trimming left V 2 bases short and J 5 bases short, with 10 bases between. Germline V gene lookup returns CDR1 MNHEY and CDR2 SVGAGI. The CDR3 has 14 residues. CDR3 in DNA: TGTGCCAGCAGTTACAGGGGAACCAACAATGAGCAGTTCTTC. It is translated as CASSYRGTNNEQFF.

This clone has a handful of counts. The chain recombines TRBV5-5 with TRBJ1-1; 9 bases are a match to TRBD1. V lost 1 base, J lost 2 bases, and 6 bases stayed unmatched. In germline, CDR1 is SGHKS, CDR2 YYEKEE (reference sequence). CDR3 length: 16 amino acids. As DNA, the CDR3 is TGTGCCAGCAGCTTGCGGACAGGGGCCTATAACACTGAAGCTTTCTTT. Its translation is CASSLRTGAYNTEAFF.